This entry describes one T cell receptor (beta chain). The CDR3 contains 16 residues. The germline V and J ends were trimmed by 3 bases and 5 bases, with 18 bases remaining between them. CDR1 and CDR2 from the germline V gene are SGHRS and YFSETQ. This sample stems from a study of T cell changes during pregnancy in multiple sclerosis. The assay was immunoSEQ multiplex PCR, and TCRdb's table has in-frame clones only and misses some. The table records about 42,000 clones, roughly 96% of them present only once. The TCR originated in a female donor with multiple sclerosis, enrolled in a pregnancy study. The V call is TRBV5-1, the J call TRBJ2-1; D is ambiguous. Sample: peripheral blood, taken in the second trimester of pregnancy. The CDR3 DNA is TGCGCCAGCAGCTCGACCGAGGTAGGTGTACACAATGAGCAGTTCTTC. Protein: CASSSTEVGVHNEQFF. The full variable domain, rest sourced from reference TRBV5-1 and TRBJ2-1, is KAGVTQTPRYLIKTRGQQVTLSCSPISGHRSVSWYQQTPGQGLQFLFEYFSETQRNKGNFPGRFSGRQFSNSRSEMNVSTLELGDSALYLCASSSTEVGVHNEQFFGPGTRLTVL.